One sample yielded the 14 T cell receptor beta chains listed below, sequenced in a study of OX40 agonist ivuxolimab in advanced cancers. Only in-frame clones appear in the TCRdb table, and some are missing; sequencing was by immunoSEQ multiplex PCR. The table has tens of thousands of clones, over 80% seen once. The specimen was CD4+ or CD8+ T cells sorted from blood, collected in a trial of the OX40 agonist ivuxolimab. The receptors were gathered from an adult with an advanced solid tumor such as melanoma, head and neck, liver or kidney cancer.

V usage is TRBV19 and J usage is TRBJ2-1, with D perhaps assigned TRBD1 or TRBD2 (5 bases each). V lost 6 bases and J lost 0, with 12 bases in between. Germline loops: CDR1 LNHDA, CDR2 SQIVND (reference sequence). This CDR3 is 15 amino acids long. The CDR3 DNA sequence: TGTGCCAGTAGCGGGGCACCGAGCTCCTACAATGAGCAGTTCTTC. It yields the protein CASSGAPSSYNEQFF.

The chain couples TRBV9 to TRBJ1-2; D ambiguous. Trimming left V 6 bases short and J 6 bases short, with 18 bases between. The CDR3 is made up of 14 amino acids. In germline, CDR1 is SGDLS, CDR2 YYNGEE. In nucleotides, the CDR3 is TGTGCCAGCATAGTTAGACAAAGCATAGATGGCTACACCTTC. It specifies CASIVRQSIDGYTF.

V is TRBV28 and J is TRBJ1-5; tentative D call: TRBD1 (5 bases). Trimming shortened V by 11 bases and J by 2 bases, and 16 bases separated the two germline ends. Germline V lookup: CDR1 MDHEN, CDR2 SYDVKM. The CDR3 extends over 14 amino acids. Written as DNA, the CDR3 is TGTGCCCACCGGGGGGGGACGGGCAATCAGCCCCAGCATTTT. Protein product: CAHRGGTGNQPQHF.

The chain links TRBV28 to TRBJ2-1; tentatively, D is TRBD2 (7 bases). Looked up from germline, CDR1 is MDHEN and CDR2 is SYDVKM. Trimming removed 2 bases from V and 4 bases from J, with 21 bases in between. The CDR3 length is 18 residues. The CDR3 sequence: CASSLAKGGVISYNEQFF. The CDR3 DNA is TGTGCCAGCAGTTTAGCAAAGGGGGGGGTTATATCGTACAATGAGCAGTTCTTC.

The CDR3 coding sequence is TGTGCCAGCAACAGCGGGGGCGAACGCTATGGCTACACCTTC. The encoded protein is CASNSGGERYGYTF. This chain joins TRBV5-4 and TRBJ1-2; the D gene is possibly TRBD1 (6 bases). Germline V gene lookup returns CDR1 SGHNT and CDR2 YYREEE (reference sequence). The CDR3 has 14 residues. V was pared by 6 bases and J by 4 bases, with 16 bases between.

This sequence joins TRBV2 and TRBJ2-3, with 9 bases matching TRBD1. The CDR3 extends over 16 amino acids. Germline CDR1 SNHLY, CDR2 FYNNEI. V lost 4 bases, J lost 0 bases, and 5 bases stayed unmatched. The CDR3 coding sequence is TGTGCCAGCAGTGGCCTACAGGGGGCAAGCACAGATACGCAGTATTTT. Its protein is CASSGLQGASTDTQYF.

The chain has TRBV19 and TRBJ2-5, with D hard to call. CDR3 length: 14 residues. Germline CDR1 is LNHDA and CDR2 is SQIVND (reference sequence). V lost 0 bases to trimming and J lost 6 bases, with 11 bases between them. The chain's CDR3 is CASSIDSPGKTQYF. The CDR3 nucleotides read TGTGCCAGTAGTATAGACAGCCCTGGCAAGACCCAGTACTTC. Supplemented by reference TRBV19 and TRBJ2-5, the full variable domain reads DGGITQSPKYLFRKEGQNVTLSCEQNLNHDAMYWYRQDPGQGLRLIYYSQIVNDFQKGDIAEGYSVSREKKESFPLTVTSAQKNPTAFYLCASSIDSPGKTQYFGPGTRLLVL.

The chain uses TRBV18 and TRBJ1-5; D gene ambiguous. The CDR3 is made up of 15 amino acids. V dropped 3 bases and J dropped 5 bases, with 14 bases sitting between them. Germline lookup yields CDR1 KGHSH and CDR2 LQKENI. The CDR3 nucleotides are TGTGCCAGCTCACCGGGCCGCCTCAGAGATCAGCCCCAGCATTTT. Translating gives CASSPGRLRDQPQHF.

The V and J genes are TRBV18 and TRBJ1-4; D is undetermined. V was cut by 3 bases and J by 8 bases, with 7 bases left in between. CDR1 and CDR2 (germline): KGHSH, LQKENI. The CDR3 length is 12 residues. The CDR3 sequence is CASSPGEEKLFF. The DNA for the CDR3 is TGTGCCAGCTCACCCGGGGAGGAAAAACTGTTTTTT.

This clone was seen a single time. The CDR3 DNA reads TGTGCCAGCAGCTCTGGAGGGGGAACTAATGAAAAACTGTTTTTT. This translates into CASSSGGGTNEKLFF. The chain links TRBV7-9 to TRBJ1-4, with a weak D call TRBD1 (6 bases). Per germline, CDR1 SEHNR and CDR2 FQNEAQ (reference sequence). This CDR3 has 15 amino acids. V shed 4 bases and J shed 1 base, with 10 bases lying between them.

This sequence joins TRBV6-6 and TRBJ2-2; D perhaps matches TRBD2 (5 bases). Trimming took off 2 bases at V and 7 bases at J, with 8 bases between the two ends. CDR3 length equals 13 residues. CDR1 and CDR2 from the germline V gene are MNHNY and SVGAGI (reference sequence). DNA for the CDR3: TGTGCCAGCAGTTACGCCGGGATCGGGGAGCTGTTTTTT. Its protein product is CASSYAGIGELFF.

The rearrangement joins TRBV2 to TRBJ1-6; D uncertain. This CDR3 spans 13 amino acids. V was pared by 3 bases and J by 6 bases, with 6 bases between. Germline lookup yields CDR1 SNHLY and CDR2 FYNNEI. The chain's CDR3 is CASSEEANSPLHF. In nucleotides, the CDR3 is TGTGCCAGCAGTGAGGAGGCTAATTCACCCCTCCACTTT.

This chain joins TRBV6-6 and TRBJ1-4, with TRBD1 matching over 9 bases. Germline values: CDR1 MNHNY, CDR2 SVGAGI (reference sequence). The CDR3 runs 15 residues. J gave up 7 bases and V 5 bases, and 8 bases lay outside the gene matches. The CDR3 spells CASSPGGQGREKLFF. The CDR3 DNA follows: TGTGCCAGCAGTCCCGGGGGACAGGGACGTGAAAAACTGTTTTTT.

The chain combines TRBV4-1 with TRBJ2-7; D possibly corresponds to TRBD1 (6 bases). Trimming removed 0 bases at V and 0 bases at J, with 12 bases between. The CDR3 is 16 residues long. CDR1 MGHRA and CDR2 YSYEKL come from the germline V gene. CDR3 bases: TGCGCCAGCAGCCAAGACGGACAGACGAACTCCTACGAGCAGTACTTC. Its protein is CASSQDGQTNSYEQYF.